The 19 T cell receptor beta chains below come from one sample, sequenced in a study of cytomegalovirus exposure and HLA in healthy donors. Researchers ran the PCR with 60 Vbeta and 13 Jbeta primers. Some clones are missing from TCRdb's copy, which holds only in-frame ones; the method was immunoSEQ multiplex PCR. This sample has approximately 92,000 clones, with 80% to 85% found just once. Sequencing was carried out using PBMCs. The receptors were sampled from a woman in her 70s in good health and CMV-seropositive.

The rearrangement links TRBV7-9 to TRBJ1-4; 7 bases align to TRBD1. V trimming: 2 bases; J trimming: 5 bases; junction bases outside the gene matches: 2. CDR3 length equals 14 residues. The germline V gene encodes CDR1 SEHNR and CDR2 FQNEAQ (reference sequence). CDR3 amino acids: CASSLPRGNEKLFF. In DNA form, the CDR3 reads TGTGCCAGCAGCTTACCCAGGGGGAATGAAAAACTGTTTTTT.

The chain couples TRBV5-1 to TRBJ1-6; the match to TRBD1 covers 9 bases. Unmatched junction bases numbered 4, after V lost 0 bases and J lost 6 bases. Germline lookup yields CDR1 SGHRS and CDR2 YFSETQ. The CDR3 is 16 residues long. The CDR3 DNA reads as TGCGCCAGCAGCTTGGCCGGACAGGGGACTAATTCACCCCTCCACTTT. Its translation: CASSLAGQGTNSPLHF.

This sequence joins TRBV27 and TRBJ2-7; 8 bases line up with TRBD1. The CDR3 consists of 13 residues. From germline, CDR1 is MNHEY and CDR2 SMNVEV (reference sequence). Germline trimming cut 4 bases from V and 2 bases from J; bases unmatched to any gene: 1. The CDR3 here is CASSWTGPYEQYF. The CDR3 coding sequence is TGTGCCAGCAGTTGGACAGGGCCCTACGAGCAGTACTTC.

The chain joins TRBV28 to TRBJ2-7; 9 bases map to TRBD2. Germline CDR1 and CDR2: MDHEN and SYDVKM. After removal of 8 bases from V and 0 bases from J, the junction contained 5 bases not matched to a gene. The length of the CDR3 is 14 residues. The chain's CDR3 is CASYLAGSSYEQYF. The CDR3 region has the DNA TGTGCCAGCTATCTAGCGGGGAGCTCCTACGAGCAGTACTTC.

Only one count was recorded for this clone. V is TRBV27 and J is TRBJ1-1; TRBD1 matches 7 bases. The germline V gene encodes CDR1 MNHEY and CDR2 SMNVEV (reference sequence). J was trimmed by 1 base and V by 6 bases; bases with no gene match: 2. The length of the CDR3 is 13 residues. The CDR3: CASSQGGNTEAFF. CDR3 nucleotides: TGTGCCAGCAGCCAGGGGGGGAACACTGAAGCTTTCTTT.

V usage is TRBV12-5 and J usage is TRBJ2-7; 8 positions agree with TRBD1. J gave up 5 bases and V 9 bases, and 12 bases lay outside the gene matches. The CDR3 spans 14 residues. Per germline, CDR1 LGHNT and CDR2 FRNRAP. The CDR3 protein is CASAPGQGSDEQYF. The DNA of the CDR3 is TGTGCTAGCGCCCCCGGACAGGGTTCCGACGAGCAGTACTTC.

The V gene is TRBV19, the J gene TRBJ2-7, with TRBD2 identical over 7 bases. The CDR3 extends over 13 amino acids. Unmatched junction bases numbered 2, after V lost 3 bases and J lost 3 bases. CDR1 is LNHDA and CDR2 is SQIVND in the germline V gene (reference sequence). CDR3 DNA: TGTGCCAGTAGTATTTCTAGCGGCTACGAGCAGTACTTC. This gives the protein CASSISSGYEQYF.

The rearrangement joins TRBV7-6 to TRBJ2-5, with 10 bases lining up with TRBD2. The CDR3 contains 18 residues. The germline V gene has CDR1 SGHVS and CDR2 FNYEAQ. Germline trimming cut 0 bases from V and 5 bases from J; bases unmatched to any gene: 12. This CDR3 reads CASSLAASGRGQWETQYF. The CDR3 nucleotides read TGTGCCAGCAGCTTAGCGGCAAGCGGGAGGGGGCAATGGGAGACCCAGTACTTC.

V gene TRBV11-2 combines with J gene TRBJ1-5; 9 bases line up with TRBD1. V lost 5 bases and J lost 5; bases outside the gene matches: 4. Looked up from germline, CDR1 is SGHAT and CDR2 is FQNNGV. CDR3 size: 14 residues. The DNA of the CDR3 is TGTGCCAGCAGCCGAGACAGGGGGGATCAGCCCCAGCATTTT. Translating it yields CASSRDRGDQPQHF.

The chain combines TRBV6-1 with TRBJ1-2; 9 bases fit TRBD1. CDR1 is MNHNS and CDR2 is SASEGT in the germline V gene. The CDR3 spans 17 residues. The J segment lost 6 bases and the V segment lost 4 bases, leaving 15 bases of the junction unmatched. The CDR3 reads CASSVAGTGRINDGYTF. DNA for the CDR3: TGTGCCAGCAGTGTTGCCGGGACAGGGCGTATAAACGATGGCTACACCTTC.

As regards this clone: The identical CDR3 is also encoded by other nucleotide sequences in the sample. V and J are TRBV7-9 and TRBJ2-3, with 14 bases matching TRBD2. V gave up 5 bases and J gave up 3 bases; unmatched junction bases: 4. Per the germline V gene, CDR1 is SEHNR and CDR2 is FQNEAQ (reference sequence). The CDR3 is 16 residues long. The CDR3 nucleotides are TGTGCCAGCAGCCCCGGGACTAGCGGGAGTACAGATACGCAGTATTTT. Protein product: CASSPGTSGSTDTQYF.

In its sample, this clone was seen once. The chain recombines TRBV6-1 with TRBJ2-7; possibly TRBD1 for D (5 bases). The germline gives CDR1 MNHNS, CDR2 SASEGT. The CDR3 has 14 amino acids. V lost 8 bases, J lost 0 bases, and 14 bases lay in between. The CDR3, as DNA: TGTGCCAGCCAGGGTTACGGTAGCTCCTACGAGCAGTACTTC. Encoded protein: CASQGYGSSYEQYF.

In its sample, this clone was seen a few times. In DNA form, the CDR3 reads TGTGCCAGCAGTTTGGACAGAGTTAGCAATCAGCCCCAGCATTTT. Protein: CASSLDRVSNQPQHF. The V gene is TRBV2, the J gene TRBJ1-5; perhaps TRBD1 as D (6 bases). CDR1 SNHLY and CDR2 FYNNEI come from the germline V gene. Trimming shortened V by 5 bases and J by 0 bases, and 11 bases separated the two germline ends. The CDR3 has 15 residues.

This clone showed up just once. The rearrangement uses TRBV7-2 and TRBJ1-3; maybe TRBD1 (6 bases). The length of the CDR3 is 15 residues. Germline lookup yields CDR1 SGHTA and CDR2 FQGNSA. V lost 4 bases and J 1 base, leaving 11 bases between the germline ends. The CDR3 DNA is TGTGCCAGCAGCTCACAGGGTAGTTCTGGAAACACCATATATTTT. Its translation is CASSSQGSSGNTIYF.

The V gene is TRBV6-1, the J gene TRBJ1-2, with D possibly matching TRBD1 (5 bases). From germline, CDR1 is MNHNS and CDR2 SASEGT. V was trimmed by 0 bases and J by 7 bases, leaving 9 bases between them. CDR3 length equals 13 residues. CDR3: CASSEAQDGGYTF. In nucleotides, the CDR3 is TGTGCCAGCAGTGAAGCACAGGACGGTGGCTACACCTTC.

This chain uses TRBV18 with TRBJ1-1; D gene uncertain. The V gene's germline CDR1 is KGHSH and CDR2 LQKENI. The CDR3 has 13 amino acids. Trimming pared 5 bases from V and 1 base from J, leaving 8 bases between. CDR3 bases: TGTGCCAGCTCAGCCCAGTCGAACACTGAAGCTTTCTTT. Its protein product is CASSAQSNTEAFF.

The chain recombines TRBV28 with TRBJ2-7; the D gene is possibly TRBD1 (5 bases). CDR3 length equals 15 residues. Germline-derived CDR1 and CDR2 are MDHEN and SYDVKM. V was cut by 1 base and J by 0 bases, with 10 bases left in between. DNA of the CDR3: TGTGCCAGCAGTTTATTGCAGGGCAGCTCCTACGAGCAGTACTTC. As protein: CASSLLQGSSYEQYF. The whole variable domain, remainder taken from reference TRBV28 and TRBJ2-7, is DVKVTQSSRYLVKRTGEKVFLECVQDMDHENMFWYRQDPGLGLRLIYFSYDVKMKEKGDIPEGYSVSREKKERFSLILESASTNQTSMYLCASSLLQGSSYEQYFGPGTRLTVT.

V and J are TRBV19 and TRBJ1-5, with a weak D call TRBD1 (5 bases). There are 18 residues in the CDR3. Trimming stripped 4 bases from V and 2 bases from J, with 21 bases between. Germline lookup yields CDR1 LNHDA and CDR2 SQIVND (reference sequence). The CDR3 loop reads CASSTGPSGGAGNQPQHF. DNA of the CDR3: TGTGCCAGTAGTACAGGCCCGAGTGGTGGGGCGGGCAATCAGCCCCAGCATTTT. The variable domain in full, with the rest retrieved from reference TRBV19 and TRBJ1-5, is DGGITQSPKYLFRKEGQNVTLSCEQNLNHDAMYWYRQDPGQGLRLIYYSQIVNDFQKGDIAEGYSVSREKKESFPLTVTSAQKNPTAFYLCASSTGPSGGAGNQPQHFGDGTRLSIL.

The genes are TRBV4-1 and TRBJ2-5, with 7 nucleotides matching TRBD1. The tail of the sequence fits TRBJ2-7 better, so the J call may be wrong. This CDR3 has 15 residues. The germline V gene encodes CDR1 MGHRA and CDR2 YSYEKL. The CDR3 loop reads CASRDTGTASYEQYF. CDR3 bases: TGCGCCAGCAGGGACACCGGGACAGCCTCCTACGAGCAGTACTTC.